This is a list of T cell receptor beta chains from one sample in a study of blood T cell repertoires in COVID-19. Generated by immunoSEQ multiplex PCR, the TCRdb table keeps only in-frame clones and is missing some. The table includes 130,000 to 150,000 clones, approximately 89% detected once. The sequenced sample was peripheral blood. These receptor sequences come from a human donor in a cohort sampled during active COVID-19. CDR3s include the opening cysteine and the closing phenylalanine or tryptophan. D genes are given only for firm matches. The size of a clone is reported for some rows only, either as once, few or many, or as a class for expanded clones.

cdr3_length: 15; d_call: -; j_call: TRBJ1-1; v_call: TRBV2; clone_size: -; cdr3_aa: CASRWSRGGPTEAFF; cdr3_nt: TGTGCCAGCCGTTGGTCTCGGGGGGGGCCCACTGAAGCTTTCTTT
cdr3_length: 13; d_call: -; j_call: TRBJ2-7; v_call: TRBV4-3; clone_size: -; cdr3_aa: CASSQLTGTEQYF; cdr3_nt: TGCGCCAGCAGCCAACTAACAGGGACCGAGCAGTACTTC
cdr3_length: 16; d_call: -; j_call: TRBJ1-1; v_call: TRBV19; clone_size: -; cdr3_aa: CASSIRRGARDTEAFF; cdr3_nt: TGTGCCAGTAGTATCCGCCGGGGGGCGCGGGACACTGAAGCTTTCTTT
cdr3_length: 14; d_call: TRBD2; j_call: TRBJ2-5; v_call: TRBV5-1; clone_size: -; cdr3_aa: CASRAGGPWETQYF; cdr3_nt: TGCGCCAGCAGAGCGGGGGGGCCTTGGGAGACCCAGTACTTC
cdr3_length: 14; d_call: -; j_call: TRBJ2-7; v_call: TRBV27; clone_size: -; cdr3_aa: CASSLLRGRYEQYF; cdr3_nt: TGTGCCAGCAGTCTTCTCCGGGGGAGGTACGAGCAGTACTTC
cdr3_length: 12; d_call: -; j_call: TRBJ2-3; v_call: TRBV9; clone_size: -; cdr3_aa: CASSETSDTQYF; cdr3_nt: TGTGCCAGCAGCGAGACATCAGATACGCAGTATTTT
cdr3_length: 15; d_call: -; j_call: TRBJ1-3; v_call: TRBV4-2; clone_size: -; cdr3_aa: CASSQDLSRFATIYF; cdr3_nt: TGTGCCAGCAGCCAAGATCTTAGCAGATTCGCCACCATATATTTT
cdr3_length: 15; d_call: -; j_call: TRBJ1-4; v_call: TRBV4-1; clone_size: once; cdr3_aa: CASSQVSGRGEKLFF; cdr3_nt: TGCGCCAGCAGCCAAGTGTCAGGGAGGGGTGAAAAACTGTTTTTT
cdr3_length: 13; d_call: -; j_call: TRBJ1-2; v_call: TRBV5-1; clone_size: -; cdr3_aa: CASSPTVNYGYTF; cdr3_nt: TGCGCCAGCAGCCCGACAGTTAACTATGGCTACACCTTC
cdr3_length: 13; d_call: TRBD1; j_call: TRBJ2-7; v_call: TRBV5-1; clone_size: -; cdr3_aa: CASRLTGKYEQYF; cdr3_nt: TGCGCCAGCAGACTGACAGGGAAGTACGAGCAGTACTTC
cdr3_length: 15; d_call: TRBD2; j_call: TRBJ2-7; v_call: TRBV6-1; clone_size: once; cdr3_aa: CASSEAPGGTYEQYF; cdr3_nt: TGTGCCAGCAGTGAAGCACCCGGGGGGACCTACGAGCAGTACTTC
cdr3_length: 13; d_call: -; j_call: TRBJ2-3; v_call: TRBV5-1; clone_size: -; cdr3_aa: CASSVLQGGLQYF; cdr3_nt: TGCGCCAGCAGCGTTCTTCAGGGTGGGCTTCAGTATTTT
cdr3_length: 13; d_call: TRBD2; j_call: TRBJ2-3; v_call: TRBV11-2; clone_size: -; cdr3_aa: CASSIAGGDTQYF; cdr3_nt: TGTGCCAGCAGCATAGCGGGGGGAGATACGCAGTATTTT
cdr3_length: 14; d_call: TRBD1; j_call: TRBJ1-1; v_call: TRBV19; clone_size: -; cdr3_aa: CASSMGQGSTEAFF; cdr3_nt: TGTGCCAGTAGTATGGGACAGGGGAGCACTGAAGCTTTCTTT
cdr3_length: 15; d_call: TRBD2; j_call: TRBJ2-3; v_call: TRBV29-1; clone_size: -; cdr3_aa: CSVAPLAGGTDTQYF; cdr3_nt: TGCAGCGTTGCACCACTAGCGGGGGGCACAGATACGCAGTATTTT
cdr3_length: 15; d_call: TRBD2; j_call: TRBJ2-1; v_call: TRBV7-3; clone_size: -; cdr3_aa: CASSLTQLAGGEQFF; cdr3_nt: TGTGCCAGCAGCTTAACGCAACTAGCGGGGGGTGAGCAGTTCTTC
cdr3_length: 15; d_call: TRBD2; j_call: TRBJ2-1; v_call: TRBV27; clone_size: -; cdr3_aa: CASSLLAGGWDEQFF; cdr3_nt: TGTGCCAGCAGTTTATTGGCGGGGGGTTGGGATGAGCAGTTCTTC
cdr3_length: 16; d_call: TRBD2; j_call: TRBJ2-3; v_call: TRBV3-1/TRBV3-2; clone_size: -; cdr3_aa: CASSQASGGAGDTQYF; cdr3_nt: TGTGCCAGCAGCCAAGCTAGCGGGGGGGCAGGGGATACGCAGTATTTT